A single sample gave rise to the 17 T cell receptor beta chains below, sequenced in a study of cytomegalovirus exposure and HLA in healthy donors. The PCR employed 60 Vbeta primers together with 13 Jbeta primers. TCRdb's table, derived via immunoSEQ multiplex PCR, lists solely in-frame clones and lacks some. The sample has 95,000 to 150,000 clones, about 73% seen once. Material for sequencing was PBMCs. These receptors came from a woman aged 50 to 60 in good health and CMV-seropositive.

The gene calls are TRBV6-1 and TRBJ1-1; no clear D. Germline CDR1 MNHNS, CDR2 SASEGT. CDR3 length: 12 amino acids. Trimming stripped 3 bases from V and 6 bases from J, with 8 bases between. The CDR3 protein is CASSERLAEAFF. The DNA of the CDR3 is TGTGCCAGCAGTGAGCGATTGGCTGAAGCTTTCTTT.

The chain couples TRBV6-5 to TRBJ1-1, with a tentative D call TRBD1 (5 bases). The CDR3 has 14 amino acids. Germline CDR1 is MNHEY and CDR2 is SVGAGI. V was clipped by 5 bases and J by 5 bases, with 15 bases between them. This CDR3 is CASSENLKGTEAFF. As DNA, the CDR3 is TGTGCCAGCAGTGAGAACTTGAAGGGGACTGAAGCTTTCTTT.

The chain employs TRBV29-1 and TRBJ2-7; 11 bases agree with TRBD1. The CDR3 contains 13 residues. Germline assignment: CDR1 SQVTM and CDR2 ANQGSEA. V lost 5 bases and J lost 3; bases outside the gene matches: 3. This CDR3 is CSVRGTGGYEQYF. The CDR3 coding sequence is TGCAGCGTTCGTGGGACAGGGGGCTACGAGCAGTACTTC.

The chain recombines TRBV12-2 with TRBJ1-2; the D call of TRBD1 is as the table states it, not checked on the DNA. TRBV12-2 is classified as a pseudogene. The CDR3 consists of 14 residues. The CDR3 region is CASRRWTVNYGYTF. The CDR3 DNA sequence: TGTGCAAGTCGCCGATGGACAGTTAACTATGGCTACACCTTC.

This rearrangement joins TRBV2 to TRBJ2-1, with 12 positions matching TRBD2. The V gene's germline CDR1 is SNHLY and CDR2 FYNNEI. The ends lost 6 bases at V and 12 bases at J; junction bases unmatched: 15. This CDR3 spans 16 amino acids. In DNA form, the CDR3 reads TGTGCCAGCAGCCGACAAGTCGGGACTAGCGGGCAGTCGCAGTTCTTC. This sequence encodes CASSRQVGTSGQSQFF.

CDR3 in amino acids: CASSQQAGTGELFF. The CDR3 DNA reads TGCGCCAGCAGCCAACAAGCAGGGACCGGGGAGCTGTTTTTT. This chain links TRBV4-1 with TRBJ2-2; weak D call: TRBD1 (5 bases). This CDR3 spans 14 amino acids. The germline V gene has CDR1 MGHRA and CDR2 YSYEKL. V lost 2 bases and J lost 5, with 9 bases in between.

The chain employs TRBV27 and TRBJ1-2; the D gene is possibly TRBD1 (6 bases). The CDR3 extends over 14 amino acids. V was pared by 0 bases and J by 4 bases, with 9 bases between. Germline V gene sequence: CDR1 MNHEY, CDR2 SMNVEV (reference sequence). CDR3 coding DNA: TGTGCCAGCAGTTTATCGGGGGCTATCTATGGCTACACCTTC. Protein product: CASSLSGAIYGYTF.

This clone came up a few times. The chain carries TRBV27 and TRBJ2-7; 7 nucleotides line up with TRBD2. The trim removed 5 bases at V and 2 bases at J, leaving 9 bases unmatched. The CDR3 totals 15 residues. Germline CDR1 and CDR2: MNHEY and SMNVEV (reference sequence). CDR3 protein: CASSPGGGGTYEQYF. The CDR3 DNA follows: TGTGCCAGCAGTCCCGGTGGCGGGGGAACCTACGAGCAGTACTTC.

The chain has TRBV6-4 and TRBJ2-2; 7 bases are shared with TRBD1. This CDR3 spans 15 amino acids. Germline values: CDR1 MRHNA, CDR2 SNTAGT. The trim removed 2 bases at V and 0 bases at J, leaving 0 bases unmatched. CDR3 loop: CASSDGTANTGELFF. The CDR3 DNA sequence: TGTGCCAGCAGTGACGGGACAGCGAACACCGGGGAGCTGTTTTTT.

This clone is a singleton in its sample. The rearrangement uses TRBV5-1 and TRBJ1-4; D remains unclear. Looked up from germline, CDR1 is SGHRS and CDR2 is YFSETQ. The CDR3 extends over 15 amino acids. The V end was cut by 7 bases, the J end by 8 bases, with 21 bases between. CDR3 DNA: TGCGCCAGCTCCCCAACCGGGATAAGCAAGGAAAAACTGTTTTTT. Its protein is CASSPTGISKEKLFF.

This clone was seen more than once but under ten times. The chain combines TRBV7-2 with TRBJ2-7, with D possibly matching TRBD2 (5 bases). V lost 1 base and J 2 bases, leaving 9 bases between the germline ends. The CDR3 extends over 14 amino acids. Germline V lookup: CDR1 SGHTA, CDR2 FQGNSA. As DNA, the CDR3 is TGTGCCAGCAGCTTAGATCCGGGGACCTACGAGCAGTACTTC. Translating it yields CASSLDPGTYEQYF.

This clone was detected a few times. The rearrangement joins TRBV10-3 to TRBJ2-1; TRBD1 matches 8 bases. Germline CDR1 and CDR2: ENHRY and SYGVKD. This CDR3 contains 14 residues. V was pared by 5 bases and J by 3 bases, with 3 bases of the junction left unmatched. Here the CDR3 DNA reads TGTGCCATCAGTTCCGGGACAGGCTACAATGAGCAGTTCTTC. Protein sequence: CAISSGTGYNEQFF.

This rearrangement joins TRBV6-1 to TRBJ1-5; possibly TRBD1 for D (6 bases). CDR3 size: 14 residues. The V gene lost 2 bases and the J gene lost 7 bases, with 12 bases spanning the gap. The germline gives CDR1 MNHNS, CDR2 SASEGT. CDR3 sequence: CASSENGGRQPQHF. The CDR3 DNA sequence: TGTGCCAGCAGTGAAAACGGGGGGCGGCAGCCCCAGCATTTT.

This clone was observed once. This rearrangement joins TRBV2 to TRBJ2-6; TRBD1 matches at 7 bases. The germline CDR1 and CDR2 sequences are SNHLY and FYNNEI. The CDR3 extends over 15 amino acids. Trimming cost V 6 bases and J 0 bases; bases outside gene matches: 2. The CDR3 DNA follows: TGTGCCAGCAGCAGGACAGGCTCTGGGGCCAACGTCCTGACTTTC. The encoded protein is CASSRTGSGANVLTF.

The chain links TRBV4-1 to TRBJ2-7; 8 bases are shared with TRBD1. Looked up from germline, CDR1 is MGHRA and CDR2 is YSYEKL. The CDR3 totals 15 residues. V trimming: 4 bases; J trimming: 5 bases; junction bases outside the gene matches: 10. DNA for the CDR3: TGCGCCAGCAGCCGACCGGACAGGGCTTGGGACGAGCAGTACTTC. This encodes CASSRPDRAWDEQYF.

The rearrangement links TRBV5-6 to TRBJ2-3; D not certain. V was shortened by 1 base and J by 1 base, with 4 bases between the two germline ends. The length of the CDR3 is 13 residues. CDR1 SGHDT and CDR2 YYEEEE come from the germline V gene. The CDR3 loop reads CASSLLRTDTQYF. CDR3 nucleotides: TGTGCCAGCAGCTTGCTCCGCACAGATACGCAGTATTTT.

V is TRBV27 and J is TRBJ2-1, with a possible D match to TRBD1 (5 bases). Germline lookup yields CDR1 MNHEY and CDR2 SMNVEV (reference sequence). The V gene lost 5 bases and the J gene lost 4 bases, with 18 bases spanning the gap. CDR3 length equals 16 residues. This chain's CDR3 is CASSPLGPTLYNEQFF. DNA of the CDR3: TGTGCCAGCAGTCCCTTGGGGCCGACGCTTTACAATGAGCAGTTCTTC.